This T cell receptor beta chain was documented in a study of cytomegalovirus exposure and HLA in healthy donors. Findings and limits, study-wide: In vitro data verified a few CMV-associated chains as specific for CMV antigens. Excluded were some V segments that proved indistinguishable, including TRBV6-2 and TRBV6-3. The records held CMV serostatus as the only immune exposure information. For presence/absence analyses, sequencing depth was assumed to be roughly uniform across donors.

About this clone: Its target is not known.

This PCR relied on a set of 60 Vbeta primers and 13 Jbeta primers. Produced via immunoSEQ multiplex PCR; TCRdb's table is partial and in-frame only. The table includes about 140,000 clones, 66% detected once. The CDR3 has 14 residues. Deletions cut 4 bases from V and 6 bases from J, with 14 bases between. CDR1 and CDR2 (germline): MNHNY, SVGAGI (reference sequence). This receptor was taken from a woman between 55 and 75 years old in good health and CMV-seronegative. The chain is built from TRBV6-6 and TRBJ2-3; tentative D call: TRBD2 (6 bases). Sequences were obtained from PBMCs. CDR3 amino acids: CASSLKGGQDTQYF. In nucleotides, the CDR3 is TGTGCCAGCAGTTTGAAAGGAGGGCAGGATACGCAGTATTTT.